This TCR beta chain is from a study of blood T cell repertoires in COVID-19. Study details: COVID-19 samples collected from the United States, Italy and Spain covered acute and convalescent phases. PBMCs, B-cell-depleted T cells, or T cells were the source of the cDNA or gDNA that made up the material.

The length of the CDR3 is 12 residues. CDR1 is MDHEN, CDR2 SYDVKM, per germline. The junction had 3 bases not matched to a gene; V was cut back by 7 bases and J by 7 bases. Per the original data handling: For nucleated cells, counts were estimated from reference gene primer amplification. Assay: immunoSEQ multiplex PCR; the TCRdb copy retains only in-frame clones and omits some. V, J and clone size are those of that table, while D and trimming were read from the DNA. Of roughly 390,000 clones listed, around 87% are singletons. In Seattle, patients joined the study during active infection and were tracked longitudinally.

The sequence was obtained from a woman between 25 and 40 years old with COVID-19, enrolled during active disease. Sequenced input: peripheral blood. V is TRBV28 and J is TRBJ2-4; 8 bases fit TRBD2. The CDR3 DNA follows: TGTGCCAGCACGTCTAGCGGGAACATTCAGTACTTC. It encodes CASTSSGNIQYF.